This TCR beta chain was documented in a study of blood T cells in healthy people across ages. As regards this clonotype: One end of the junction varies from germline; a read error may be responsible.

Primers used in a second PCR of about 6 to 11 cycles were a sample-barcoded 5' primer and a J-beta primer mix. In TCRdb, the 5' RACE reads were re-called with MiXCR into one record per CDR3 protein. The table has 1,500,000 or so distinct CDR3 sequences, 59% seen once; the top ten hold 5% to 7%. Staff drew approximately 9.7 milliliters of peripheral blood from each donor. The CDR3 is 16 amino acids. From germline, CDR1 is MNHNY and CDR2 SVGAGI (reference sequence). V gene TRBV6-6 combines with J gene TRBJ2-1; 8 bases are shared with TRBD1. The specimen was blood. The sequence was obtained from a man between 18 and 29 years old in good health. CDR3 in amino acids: CASSPPSGGAYSEQFF. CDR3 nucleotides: TGTGCCAGCAGCCCCCCTTCAGGGGGCGCCTACAGTGAGCAGTTCTTC.